The T cell receptor beta chain described here comes from a study of T-cell reconstitution after alpha-beta-depleted transplantation in children. CDR3 length: 15 residues. V lost 0 bases, J lost 2 bases, and 2 bases stayed unmatched. CDR1 and CDR2 (germline): DFQATT, SNEGSKA (reference sequence). Preparation of the TCRbeta library was carried out with unique molecular identifiers. In TCRdb, the PCR reads were re-called with MiXCR into one record per CDR3 protein. The repertoire has some 300,000 distinct CDR3 sequences, 10% of them found once; the top ten carry 2% to 3%. The material sequenced was PBMCs from the stem cell graft donor, taken from the stem cell graft. The V call is TRBV20-1, the J call TRBJ2-4, with 9 bases identical to TRBD1. This clonotype originated in a human donor who donated a stem cell graft to a child with acute lymphoblastic leukemia. The CDR3 nucleotides read TGCAGTGCTAGAGATGGGACAGGGTCCAAAAACATTCAGTACTTC. Translation: CSARDGTGSKNIQYF.